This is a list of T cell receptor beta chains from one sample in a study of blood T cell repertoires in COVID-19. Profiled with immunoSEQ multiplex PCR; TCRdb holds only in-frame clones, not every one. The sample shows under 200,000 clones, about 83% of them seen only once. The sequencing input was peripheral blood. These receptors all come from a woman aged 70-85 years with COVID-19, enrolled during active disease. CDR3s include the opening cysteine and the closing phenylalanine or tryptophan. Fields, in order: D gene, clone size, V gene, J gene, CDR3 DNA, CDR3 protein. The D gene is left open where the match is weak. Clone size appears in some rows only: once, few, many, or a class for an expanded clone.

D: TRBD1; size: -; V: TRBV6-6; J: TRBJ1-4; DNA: TGTGCCAGCAGCAATACAGGGGAGACAACTAATGAAAAACTGTTTTTT; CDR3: CASSNTGETTNEKLFF
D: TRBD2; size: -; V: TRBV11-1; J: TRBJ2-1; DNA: TGTGCCAGCAGCTTAGATACGGGGGGAAACCACAATGAGCAGTTCTTC; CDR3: CASSLDTGGNHNEQFF
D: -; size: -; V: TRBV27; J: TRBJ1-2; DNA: TGTGCCAGCAGTGCCCGGGACCCCAGGCGGGGTGGCTACACCTTC; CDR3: CASSARDPRRGGYTF
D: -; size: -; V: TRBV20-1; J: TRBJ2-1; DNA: TGCAGTGCTACAGGGGACAATGAGCAGTTCTTC; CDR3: CSATGDNEQFF
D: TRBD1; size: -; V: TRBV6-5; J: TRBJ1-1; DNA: TGTGCCAGCAGTTCTAGGGGGCGGGACACTGAAGCTTTCTTT; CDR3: CASSSRGRDTEAFF
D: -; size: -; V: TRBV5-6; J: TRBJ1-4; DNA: TGTGCCAGCCAGAGAGGGGGTAATGAAAAACTGTTTTTT; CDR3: CASQRGGNEKLFF
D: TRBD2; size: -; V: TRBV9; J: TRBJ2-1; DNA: TGTGCCAGCAGCGGGACTAGCGGGGGGAAAAGCTCCTACAATGAGCAGTTCTTC; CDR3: CASSGTSGGKSSYNEQFF
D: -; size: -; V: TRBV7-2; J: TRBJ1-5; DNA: TGTGCCAGCAGCTCCCCCCAACAGCCCCAGCATTTT; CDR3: CASSSPQQPQHF
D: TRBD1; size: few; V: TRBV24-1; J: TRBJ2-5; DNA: TGTGCCACCAGTGATTCCCGGGACAGGGGGTGGGAGACCCAGTACTTC; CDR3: CATSDSRDRGWETQYF
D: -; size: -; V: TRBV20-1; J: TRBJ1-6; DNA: TGCAGTGCTAGTAAAACAGCAAATTCACCCCTCCACTTT; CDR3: CSASKTANSPLHF
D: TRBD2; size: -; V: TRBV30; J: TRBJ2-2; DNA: TGTGCCTGGAGTTTTGGACTAGCCAACACCGGGGAGCTGTTTTTT; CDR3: CAWSFGLANTGELFF
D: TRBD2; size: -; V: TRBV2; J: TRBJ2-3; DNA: TGTGCCAGCAGTAACCCCGGGACTAGCGGGGGGATAGGCACAGATACGCAGTATTTT; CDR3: CASSNPGTSGGIGTDTQYF
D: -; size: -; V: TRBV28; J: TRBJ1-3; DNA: TGTGCCAGCAGCCTGACCGGGACAAACAGACTCTCTGGAAACACCATATATTTT; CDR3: CASSLTGTNRLSGNTIYF
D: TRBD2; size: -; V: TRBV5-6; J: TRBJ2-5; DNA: TGTGCCAGCAGCACCCCGACGGGGCGGGGGGGCCTTCGGGAGACCCAGTACTTC; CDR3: CASSTPTGRGGLRETQYF
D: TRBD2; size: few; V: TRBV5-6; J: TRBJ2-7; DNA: TGTGCCAGCAGCTCGAGAGGCGGGGGGGCCGACGAGCAGTACTTC; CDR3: CASSSRGGGADEQYF
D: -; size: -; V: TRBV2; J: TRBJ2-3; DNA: TGTGCCAGCAGTCTACAGGGCCGCACAGATACGCAGTATTTT; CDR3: CASSLQGRTDTQYF
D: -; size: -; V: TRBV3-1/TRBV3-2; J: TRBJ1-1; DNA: TGTGCCAGCAGCCAAGGCGGGGTGAACACTGAAGCTTTCTTT; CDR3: CASSQGGVNTEAFF
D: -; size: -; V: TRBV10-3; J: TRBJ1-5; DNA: TGTGCCATCAGTGAGGGGGCTGAACAGCCCCAGCATTTT; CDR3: CAISEGAEQPQHF
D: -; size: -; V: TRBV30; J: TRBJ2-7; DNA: TGTGCCTGGAGTGAATCCAGTTACGAGCAGTACTTC; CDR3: CAWSESSYEQYF
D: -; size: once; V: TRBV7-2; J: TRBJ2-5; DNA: TGTGCCAGCAGCCGGGTTCTACAAGAGACCCAGTACTTC; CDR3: CASSRVLQETQYF
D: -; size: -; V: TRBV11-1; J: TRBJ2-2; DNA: TGTGCCAGCAGCTTAATGTCAGGGCGGAACACCGGGGAGCTGTTTTTT; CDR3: CASSLMSGRNTGELFF
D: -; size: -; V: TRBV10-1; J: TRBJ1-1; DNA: TGCGCCAGCAGTGAATCCCTCACTGAAGCTTTCTTT; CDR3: CASSESLTEAFF
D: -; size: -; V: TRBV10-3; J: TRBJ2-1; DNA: TGTGCCATCAGTAATACCGGGACTCACAATGAGCAGTTCTTC; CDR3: CAISNTGTHNEQFF
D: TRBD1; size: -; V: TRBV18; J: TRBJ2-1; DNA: TGTGCCAGCTCACTTGGACAGGGGGCCTACAATGAGCAGTTCTTC; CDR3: CASSLGQGAYNEQFF
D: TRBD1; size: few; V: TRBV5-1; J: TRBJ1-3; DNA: TGCGCCAGCAGCTTGGATACAGGGGCTGGAAACACCATATATTTT; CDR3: CASSLDTGAGNTIYF
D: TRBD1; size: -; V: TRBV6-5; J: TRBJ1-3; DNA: TGTGCCAGCAGCAAGGGACAGGGCCCGGGGGACACCATATATTTT; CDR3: CASSKGQGPGDTIYF
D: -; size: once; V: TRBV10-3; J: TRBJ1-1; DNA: TGTGCCATCAGTGATTATAGCTCAGAAGCTTTCTTT; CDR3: CAISDYSSEAFF
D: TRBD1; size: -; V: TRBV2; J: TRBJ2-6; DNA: TGTGCCAGCAGTGCGGGACAGGGCTCTGGGGCCAACGTCCTGACTTTC; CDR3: CASSAGQGSGANVLTF
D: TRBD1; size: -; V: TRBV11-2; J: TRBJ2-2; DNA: TGTGCCAGCAGCTTAGGCCCGACAGGGGACCTTATGAACACCGGGGAGCTGTTTTTT; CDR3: CASSLGPTGDLMNTGELFF
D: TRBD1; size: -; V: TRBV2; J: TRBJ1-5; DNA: TGTGCCAGCAGTTCCCGACAGGGGGCAGGTCAGCCCCAGCATTTT; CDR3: CASSSRQGAGQPQHF
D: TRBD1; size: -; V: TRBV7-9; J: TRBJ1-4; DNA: TGTGCCAGCAGCCCACCGGGACAGGGAATTGAAAAACTGTTTTTT; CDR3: CASSPPGQGIEKLFF
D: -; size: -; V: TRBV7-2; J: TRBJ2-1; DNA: TGTGCCAGCAGTACCAAAGCGGTCACCTACAATGAGCAGTTCTTC; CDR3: CASSTKAVTYNEQFF
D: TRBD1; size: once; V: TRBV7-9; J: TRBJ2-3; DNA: TGTGCCAGCAGCCCAGGGGGTAGCACAGATACGCAGTATTTT; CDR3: CASSPGGSTDTQYF
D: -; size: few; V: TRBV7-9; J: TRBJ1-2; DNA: TGTGCCAGCAGCTTAGGGGGAGCGGAATCTACCTTC; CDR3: CASSLGGAESTF
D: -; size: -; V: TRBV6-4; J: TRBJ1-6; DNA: TGTGCCAGCAGCCTCGAACAGGGTTCACCCCTCCACTTT; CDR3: CASSLEQGSPLHF
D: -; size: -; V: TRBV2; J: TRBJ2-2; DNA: TGTGCCAGCACCCTAGAGGCAGCTCCGAACACCGGGGAGCTGTTTTTT; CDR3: CASTLEAAPNTGELFF
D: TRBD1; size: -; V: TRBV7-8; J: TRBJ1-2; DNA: TGTGCCAGCAGCTTAGTTTCAGGGGGCTATGGCTACACCTTC; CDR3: CASSLVSGGYGYTF
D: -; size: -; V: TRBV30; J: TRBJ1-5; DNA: TGTGCCTGGAGTACAGCGGCAGGGCCCCAGCATTTT; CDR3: CAWSTAAGPQHF
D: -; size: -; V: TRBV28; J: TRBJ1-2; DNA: TGTGCCAGCAGTTTATTGTACAGGAACTCTAACTATGGCTACACCTTC; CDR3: CASSLLYRNSNYGYTF
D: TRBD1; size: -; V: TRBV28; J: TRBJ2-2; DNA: TGTGCCAGCAGTTTAGGGGTGACAGGGTTTAACACCGGGGAGCTGTTTTTT; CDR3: CASSLGVTGFNTGELFF
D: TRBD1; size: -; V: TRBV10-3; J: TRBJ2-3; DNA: TGTGCCACAGGGGCATGGACAGGGGGGGTCGCAGATACGCAGTATTTT; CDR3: CATGAWTGGVADTQYF
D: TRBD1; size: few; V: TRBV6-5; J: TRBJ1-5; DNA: TGTGCCAGTCAGACAGGGTCCAATCAGCCCCAGCATTTT; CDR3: CASQTGSNQPQHF
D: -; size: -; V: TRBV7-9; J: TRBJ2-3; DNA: TGTGCCAGCAGCTCACAGGGCCGGGGCACAGATACGCAGTATTTT; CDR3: CASSSQGRGTDTQYF
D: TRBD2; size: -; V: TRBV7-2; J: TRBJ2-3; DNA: TGTGCCAGCAGGCACACTAGCGGGGGATCCCGGAGCACAGATACGCAGTATTTT; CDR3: CASRHTSGGSRSTDTQYF